The 8 T cell receptor beta chains presented below share a single source sample, sequenced in a study of T-cell memory formation after mild COVID-19. Using its own MiXCR run on the 5' RACE reads, TCRdb lists one record per CDR3 protein. This sample has under 400,000 distinct CDR3 sequences, with approximately 21% found just once. What was sequenced was PBMCs or a T cell subset sorted from them (not recorded which). All receptors derive from an adult woman who had mild COVID-19 (a few samples of this study predate the infection). Cell type and time point are not known.

This clonotype was seen more than once but under ten times. The rearrangement joins TRBV9 to TRBJ2-3; 8 bases match TRBD1. In germline, CDR1 is SGDLS, CDR2 YYNGEE. V shed 3 bases and J 5 bases; nucleotides not matched to a gene: 14. CDR3 length equals 17 residues. The CDR3 sequence is CASSAGQGRGVGDTQYF. CDR3 DNA sequence: TGTGCCAGCAGCGCAGGACAGGGAAGGGGCGTGGGAGATACGCAGTATTTT. The whole variable domain, remainder taken from reference TRBV9 and TRBJ2-3, is DSGVTQTPKHLITATGQRVTLRCSPRSGDLSVYWYQQSLDQGLQFLIQYYNGEERAKGNILERFSAQQFPDLHSELNLSSLELGDSALYFCASSAGQGRGVGDTQYFGPGTRLTVL.

This clonotype was observed many times. The chain combines TRBV6-2 or TRBV6-3 with TRBJ2-3; 8 bases match TRBD1. Looked up from germline, CDR1 is MNHEY and CDR2 is SVGEGT. This CDR3 has 18 residues. Trimming cost V 6 bases and J 9 bases; bases outside gene matches: 23. CDR3: CASSPARRTGRSTGTQYF. The CDR3 coding sequence is TGTGCCAGCAGCCCAGCAAGGAGGACAGGGCGTTCTACCGGCACGCAGTATTTT.

This clonotype was counted at least ten times. The rearrangement joins TRBV12-3 or TRBV12-4 to TRBJ1-4; D remains ambiguous. This CDR3 has 15 amino acids. Deletions cut 3 bases from V and 7 bases from J, with 15 bases between. The CDR3 loop reads CASSLSVGRREKLFF. Written as DNA, the CDR3 is TGTGCCAGCAGTTTGTCGGTAGGAAGGCGTGAAAAACTGTTTTTT.

The chain employs TRBV7-9 and TRBJ2-5; a weak D match, TRBD1 (5 bases). The germline V and J ends were trimmed by 2 bases and 8 bases, with 18 bases remaining between them. In germline, CDR1 is SEHNR, CDR2 FQNEAQ (reference sequence). CDR3 size: 15 residues. The CDR3 DNA follows: TGTGCCAGCAGCTTAAGGACCCGGGCCCAGGGAACCCAGTACTTC. It translates to CASSLRTRAQGTQYF.

In this sample, this clonotype turned up once. V usage is TRBV7-2 and J usage is TRBJ1-2; TRBD1 might be the D (6 bases). V lost 0 bases, J lost 8 bases, and 16 bases lay in between. Germline loops: CDR1 SGHTA, CDR2 FQGNSA. This CDR3 is built from 15 residues. CDR3 in amino acids: CASSLAPTETGGYTF. The CDR3 coding sequence is TGTGCCAGCAGCTTAGCTCCGACAGAAACAGGGGGCTACACCTTC.

At least ten counts were recorded for this clonotype. A junction boundary mismatches the germline segment, possibly from a read error. This chain links TRBV5-1 with TRBJ2-5; no clear D. Germline V gene data show CDR1 as SGHRS and CDR2 as YFSETQ. This CDR3 region has 11 residues. CDR3 sequence (DNA): TGTGCCAGCAGCTACCAAGAGACCCAGTACTTC. Residues: CASSYQETQYF.

In this sample, this clonotype turned up a few times. This chain connects TRBV6-5 to TRBJ2-3; 8 bases map to TRBD1. Germline V CDR1 and CDR2: MNHEY, SVGAGI. CDR3 length: 13 amino acids. Trimming at V came to 6 bases and at J to 4 bases, leaving 3 bases not matched to a gene. For the CDR3, the DNA is TGTGCCAGCAGAAAACAGGGGGCAGATACGCAGTATTTT. Translated, it gives CASRKQGADTQYF.

The CDR3 DNA sequence: TGCAGCGTTCCGACTAGCGGGGGTGACGAGACCCAGTACTTC. Amino acid sequence: CSVPTSGGDETQYF. The V gene is TRBV29-1, the J gene TRBJ2-5; TRBD2 agrees at 12 bases. V lost 5 bases and J lost 5; bases outside the gene matches: 6. The CDR3 covers 14 residues. Germline assignment: CDR1 SQVTM and CDR2 ANQGSEA.